The rows below give T cell receptor beta chains drawn from one sample of a study of blood T cell repertoires in COVID-19. Generated by immunoSEQ multiplex PCR, the TCRdb table keeps only in-frame clones and is missing some. Counted here are about 270,000 clones, approximately 89% occurring once; the ten biggest clones make up 0.95% to 1.5%. Sequences were obtained from PBMCs or T cells enriched from blood (not recorded which). Receptor source: a woman aged 40-49 years with acute COVID-19. Each CDR3 is given with its conserved first and last residue. D genes are given only for firm matches. For some rows the clone size is stated as once, few or many, or as a class when expanded; others skip it.

V gene: TRBV4-1
D gene: .
clone size: few
J gene: TRBJ1-1
CDR3 DNA: TGCGCCAGCAGCCAAGGTCGGGGGGTGGGAAACACTGAAGCTTTCTTT
CDR3 protein: CASSQGRGVGNTEAFF

V gene: TRBV10-1
D gene: TRBD2
clone size: once
J gene: TRBJ2-7
CDR3 DNA: TGCGCCAGCAGTGAGTCCCCCACGACTAGCGGGGCCTTTGAGCAGTACTTC
CDR3 protein: CASSESPTTSGAFEQYF

V gene: TRBV30
D gene: .
clone size: .
J gene: TRBJ2-1
CDR3 DNA: TGTGCCTGGACGGAAGCTAGCTCCTACAATGAGCAGTTCTTC
CDR3 protein: CAWTEASSYNEQFF

V gene: TRBV7-2
D gene: .
clone size: .
J gene: TRBJ2-5
CDR3 DNA: TGTGCCAGCGGAGCCAGGGTTGAGACCCAGTACTTC
CDR3 protein: CASGARVETQYF

V gene: TRBV10-1
D gene: TRBD1
clone size: .
J gene: TRBJ1-1
CDR3 DNA: TGCGCCAGCAGCAAGGACAGGGGGACTGAAGCTTTCTTT
CDR3 protein: CASSKDRGTEAFF

V gene: TRBV7-2
D gene: TRBD2
clone size: .
J gene: TRBJ2-7
CDR3 DNA: TGTGCCAGCAGCTCTAGCGGGAGGGCGTTCCCTTTCTACGAGCAGTACTTC
CDR3 protein: CASSSSGRAFPFYEQYF

V gene: TRBV12-5
D gene: TRBD2
clone size: .
J gene: TRBJ2-3
CDR3 DNA: TGTGCCACGGGACTAGCGGGTCCAGATACGCAGTATTTT
CDR3 protein: CATGLAGPDTQYF

V gene: TRBV7-2
D gene: .
clone size: .
J gene: TRBJ2-4
CDR3 DNA: TGTGCCAGCAGCTTCAACAGGGTTGGAAACATTCAGTACTTC
CDR3 protein: CASSFNRVGNIQYF

V gene: TRBV9
D gene: .
clone size: .
J gene: TRBJ1-1
CDR3 DNA: TGTGCCAGCAGCGTAGCCCCATTTCGACAGGCCGAAGCTTTCTTT
CDR3 protein: CASSVAPFRQAEAFF

V gene: TRBV18
D gene: .
clone size: .
J gene: TRBJ2-7
CDR3 DNA: TGTGCCAGCTCAGGGCAGAACTACGAGCAGTACTTC
CDR3 protein: CASSGQNYEQYF

V gene: TRBV30
D gene: .
clone size: .
J gene: TRBJ2-3
CDR3 DNA: TGTGCCTGGAGTGCATCTGGTGAGAATACGCAGTATTTT
CDR3 protein: CAWSASGENTQYF

V gene: TRBV9
D gene: TRBD2
clone size: once
J gene: TRBJ2-3
CDR3 DNA: TGTGCCAGCAGCGAAGGGACTAGCGGATACACAGATACGCAGTATTTT
CDR3 protein: CASSEGTSGYTDTQYF

V gene: TRBV6-5
D gene: TRBD1
clone size: .
J gene: TRBJ1-5
CDR3 DNA: TGTGCCAGCAGTATAGACAGGGTGCTCGGTCAGCCCCAGCATTTT
CDR3 protein: CASSIDRVLGQPQHF

V gene: TRBV12-3/TRBV12-4
D gene: .
clone size: .
J gene: TRBJ1-1
CDR3 DNA: TGTGCCAGCAGTTTAACCCTTAGCACTGAAGCTTTCTTT
CDR3 protein: CASSLTLSTEAFF

V gene: TRBV27
D gene: .
clone size: .
J gene: TRBJ1-2
CDR3 DNA: TGTGCCAGCAGTTTATTCGCCGACAGAGACTATGGCTACACCTTC
CDR3 protein: CASSLFADRDYGYTF

V gene: TRBV5-1
D gene: TRBD1
clone size: once
J gene: TRBJ1-6
CDR3 DNA: TGCGCCAGCAGCTACGGAGGGACAGATAATTCACCCCTCCACTTT
CDR3 protein: CASSYGGTDNSPLHF

V gene: TRBV4-2
D gene: TRBD2
clone size: .
J gene: TRBJ2-1
CDR3 DNA: TGTGCCAGCAGCCAAGATGGACTAGCGGGAGCGGCCAATGAGCAGTTCTTC
CDR3 protein: CASSQDGLAGAANEQFF